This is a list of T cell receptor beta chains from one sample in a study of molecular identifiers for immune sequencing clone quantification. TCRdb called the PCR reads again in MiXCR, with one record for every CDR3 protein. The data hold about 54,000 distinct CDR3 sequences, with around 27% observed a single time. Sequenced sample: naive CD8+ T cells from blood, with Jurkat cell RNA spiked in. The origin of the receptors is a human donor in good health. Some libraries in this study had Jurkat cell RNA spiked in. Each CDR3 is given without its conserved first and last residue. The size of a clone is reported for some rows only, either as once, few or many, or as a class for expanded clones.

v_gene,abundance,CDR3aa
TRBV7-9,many,ASSLEGSGPHPGTDTQY
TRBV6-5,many,ASSYFDAGTDTQY
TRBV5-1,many,ASRPNAGTSTDTQY
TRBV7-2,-,ASRFRLAGGHEQY
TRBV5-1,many,ASRDSLSATQY
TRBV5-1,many,ASSFAREQY
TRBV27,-,ASSHGTAHGYT
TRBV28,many,ASSTARYEQY
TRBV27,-,ASSLGTGGLAYEQY
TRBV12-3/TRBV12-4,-,ASGDSSTDTQY
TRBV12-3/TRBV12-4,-,ASSKTEVNQPQH
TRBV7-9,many,ASSSAGTINKY
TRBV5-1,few,ASSLGDSSYEQY
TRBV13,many,ASRPSGGRGKETQY
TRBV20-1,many,SASPDTQY
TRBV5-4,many,ASSLGYAYEQY
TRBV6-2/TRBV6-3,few,ASSGRDRADSGANVLT
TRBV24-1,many,ATSESGSLAQY
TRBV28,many,ASSYRYRALLTEAF
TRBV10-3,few,AISEGTLYEQY
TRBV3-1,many,ASSQGSGANTEAF
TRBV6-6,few,ASSYLAGGADSYNKQF
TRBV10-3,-,AISGSAVNLDTQY
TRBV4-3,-,ASSRSRDRAGELF
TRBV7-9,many,ASSFLRANTGELF
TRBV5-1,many,ASSFGQAGTDTQY
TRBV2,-,ASNQRYTEAF
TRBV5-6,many,ASNKGRSPTYEQY
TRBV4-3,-,ASSQDQGRSYEQY